This T cell receptor (beta chain) was found in a study of vaccination effects on CD4 cells after COVID-19. Overall study: Following the second dose by a median of 72 days, the post-vaccine samples were obtained.

A single count supports this clone. Its antigen is still unknown. V lost 2 bases and J 6 bases, leaving 11 bases between the germline ends. From germline, CDR1 is SGHTA and CDR2 FQGNSA. The CDR3 runs to 14 residues. Study-wide findings and caveats: Relatively few convalescent patients took part in the study, which had no early post-infection timepoints. Common cold coronavirus cross-reactivity was shown by only 1 of 255 vaccine-induced clones in healthy vaccinees.

ViraFEST assay sequencing came after antigen-specific CD4+ T cells were expanded with viral peptide pools. After roughly 9 days in culture, the CD4+ T cells were isolated. Subjects were given two BNT162b2 or mRNA-1273 vaccine doses. Nucleocapsid antibody tests were negative, and the vaccine recipients had no prior SARS-CoV-2 infection. Data came from immunoSEQ multiplex PCR; TCRdb stores just in-frame clones and leaves some out. This table has roughly 59,000 clones, around 80% appearing once. V gene TRBV7-2 combines with J gene TRBJ2-1; D is ambiguous. Sequencing used CD4+ T cells from PBMCs cultured with HCoV-OC43 spike peptides, obtained after COVID-19 vaccination. Subset defined: HCoV-OC43 spike overlapping peptide pool stimulation. The sequence derives from a human donor who received a COVID-19 vaccine. CDR3 nucleotide sequence: TGTGCCAGCAGCTTAACCGCGGCGGTCAATGAGCAGTTCTTC. As protein: CASSLTAAVNEQFF.